The clone carrying this TCR beta chain showed up just a few times. Its antigen is unknown. This specimen comes from a study of T cells after yellow fever vaccination. Findings and limits, study-wide: Researchers noted that a small share of clonotypes showed up in both CD4 and CD8 compartments.

MiXCR, run by TCRdb on the 5' RACE reads, gives a single entry per CDR3 protein. The sample holds around 320,000 distinct CDR3 sequences, around 11% seen once. The CDR3 loop spans 13 amino acids. Germline-derived CDR1 and CDR2 are DFQATT and SNEGSKA (reference sequence). The rearrangement links TRBV20-1 to TRBJ2-3; D gene uncertain. The sample here was CD4+ T cells sorted from PBMCs, taken 45 days after the yellow fever booster vaccination. The receptor was derived from a man between 18 and 35 years old who received the YFV17D yellow fever vaccine. CDR3 protein: CSPLRPRTDTQYF. In DNA form, the CDR3 reads TGCAGCCCCCTACGGCCCCGCACAGATACGCAGTATTTT.